The next 3 T cell receptor beta chains were all read from a single sample in a study of blood T cell repertoires in COVID-19. This table comes from immunoSEQ multiplex PCR, and its TCRdb copy is limited to in-frame clones, with some not included. The sample yields about 100,000 clones, roughly 85% seen once. Sequencing was performed on peripheral blood. Receptors originate from a woman between 65 and 79 years old with active or convalescent COVID-19.

This chain connects TRBV7-2 to TRBJ1-2; 9 nucleotides align to TRBD1. Germline values: CDR1 SGHTA, CDR2 FQGNSA. The V segment lost 6 bases and the J segment 8 bases; nucleotides outside the gene matches: 10. This CDR3 is 14 amino acids long. DNA for the CDR3: TGTGCCAGCAGTGAGGGGGACAGGGTATTCGGCTACACCTTC. Its protein product is CASSEGDRVFGYTF.

This chain links TRBV6-5 with TRBJ1-1, with 12 bases matching TRBD1. The trim removed 10 bases at V and 5 bases at J, leaving 8 bases unmatched. Looked up from germline, CDR1 is MNHEY and CDR2 is SVGAGI. CDR3 length: 14 residues. The CDR3 DNA reads TGTGCCACCCATGGGACAGGGGGCCGGACTGAAGCTTTCTTT. Protein sequence: CATHGTGGRTEAFF.

V gene TRBV24-1 combines with J gene TRBJ1-2; TRBD1 agrees at 9 bases. CDR3 length: 14 residues. The V and J ends lost 3 bases and 6 bases, in that order; junction bases with no gene match: 4. Germline assignment: CDR1 KGHDR and CDR2 SFDVKD. The CDR3 bases are TGTGCCACCAGTGATACGGGACAGGGAGATGGCTACACCTTC. This translates into CATSDTGQGDGYTF.